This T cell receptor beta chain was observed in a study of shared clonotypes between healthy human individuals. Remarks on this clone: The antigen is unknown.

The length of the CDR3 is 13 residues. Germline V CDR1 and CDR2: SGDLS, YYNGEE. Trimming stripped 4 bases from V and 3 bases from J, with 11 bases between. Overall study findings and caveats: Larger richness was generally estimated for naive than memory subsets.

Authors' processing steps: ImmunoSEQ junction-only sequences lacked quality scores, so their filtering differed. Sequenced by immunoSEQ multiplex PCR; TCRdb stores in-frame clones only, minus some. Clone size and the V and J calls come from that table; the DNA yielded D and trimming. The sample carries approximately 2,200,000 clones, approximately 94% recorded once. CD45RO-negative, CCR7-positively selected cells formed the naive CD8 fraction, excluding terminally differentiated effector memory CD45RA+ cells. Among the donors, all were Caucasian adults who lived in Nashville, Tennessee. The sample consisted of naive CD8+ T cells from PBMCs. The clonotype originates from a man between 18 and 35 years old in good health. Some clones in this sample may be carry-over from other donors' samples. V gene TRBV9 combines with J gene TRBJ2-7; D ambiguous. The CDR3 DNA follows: TGTGCCAGCAGCCCCGCGTCCCACTACGAGCAGTACTTC. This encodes CASSPASHYEQYF.